The clone carrying this T cell receptor beta chain was seen many times. Its specificity is not known. This sample was taken from a study of regulatory T cells in long-lasting Graves disease. Findings and caveats of the study: Persistent Graves' cases showed lower TCR diversity than newly diagnosed cases. Whereas 900 to 1,000 public clonotypes were shared by new patients, persistent patients shared more, at a few thousand.

The germline CDR1 and CDR2 sequences are KGHSH and LQKENI. The CDR3 is made up of 16 amino acids. Trimming took 3 bases from V and 2 from J; bases not matched to a gene: 8. The authors built TCR beta libraries using iRepertoire HTBI primers and Arm-PCR of CDR3 regions. TCRdb ran MiXCR on the multiplex PCR reads and lists one entry per CDR3 protein. The sample records approximately 470,000 distinct CDR3 sequences, roughly 17% being singletons. Time point meaning: newly diagnosed GD, antithyroid drugs for less than 3 months. RNA isolated from PBMCs was used to make the TCR library. These data also formed part of another study, on T cells in Graves' hyperthyroidism and ophthalmopathy. That work states: The HTBI primer set drove a first-round RT-PCR of the TCR CDR3.

The sample in question was peripheral blood mononuclear cells (PBMCs), obtained at new diagnosis, from a patient treated with antithyroid drugs. The chain recombines TRBV18 with TRBJ2-3, with 7 positions matching TRBD1. The receptor was isolated from a middle-aged man with Graves disease. Here the CDR3 reads CASSPAHRGLTDTQYF. For the CDR3, the DNA is TGTGCCAGCTCACCGGCCCATAGGGGGCTCACAGATACGCAGTATTTT. Together with reference TRBV18 and TRBJ2-3, the CDR3 gives the full variable domain: NAGVMQNPRHLVRRRGQEARLRCSPMKGHSHVYWYRQLPEEGLKFMVYLQKENIIDESGMPKERFSAEFPKEGPSILRIQQVVRGDSAAYFCASSPAHRGLTDTQYFGPGTRLTVL.